Presented here are 24 T cell receptor beta chains from one specimen sequenced in a study of CD8 T cells in ankylosing spondylitis. Via MiXCR, TCRdb re-called the 5' RACE reads, giving one row per CDR3 protein. The sample contains roughly 280,000 distinct CDR3 sequences, around 19% of which appear only once. The sequencing input was blood, either unsorted or a sorted T cell fraction (not recorded which). These receptors were collected from a male donor with ankylosing spondylitis or in good health (not recorded which).

The chain uses TRBV27 and TRBJ2-7; 8 bases match TRBD2. The CDR3 extends over 15 amino acids. Germline assignment: CDR1 MNHEY and CDR2 SMNVEV (reference sequence). In nucleotides, the CDR3 is TGTGTCAGCAGTACCAGCGGGGGACCCTTCTACGAGCAGTACGTC. Protein product: CVSSTSGGPFYEQYV.

This sequence joins TRBV10-3 and TRBJ2-1; 10 nucleotides line up with TRBD1. The V segment lost 4 bases and the J segment 6 bases; nucleotides outside the gene matches: 3. CDR1 and CDR2 (germline): ENHRY, SYGVKD. This CDR3 comprises 14 residues. This CDR3 reads CAISGDRGGNEQFF. The CDR3 region has the DNA TGTGCCATCAGTGGGGACAGGGGAGGCAATGAGCAGTTCTTC.

This chain links TRBV5-4 with TRBJ2-7; D not resolved. V lost 0 bases, J lost 3 bases, and 7 bases lay in between. Germline CDR1 and CDR2: SGHNT and YYREEE (reference sequence). The CDR3 is 13 amino acids. The CDR3 reads CASSLGRNYEQYV. CDR3 in DNA: TGTGCCAGCAGCTTGGGGCGGAACTACGAGCAGTACGTC.

The CDR3 reads CASRLSGGAYNEQFF. CDR3 coding DNA: TGTGCCAGCAGACTTAGCGGGGGGGCATACAATGAGCAGTTCTTC. The gene calls are TRBV12-3 or TRBV12-4 and TRBJ2-1; 11 positions match TRBD2. After removal of 6 bases from V and 4 bases from J, the junction contained 5 bases not matched to a gene. The CDR3 is 15 amino acids.

This clonotype was counted many times. The genes are TRBV4-2 and TRBJ2-3, with D hard to call. This CDR3 spans 15 amino acids. V was trimmed by 4 bases and J by 0 bases, leaving 11 bases between them. CDR1 and CDR2 (germline): LGHNA, YNFKEQ. The CDR3: CASSPTLISTDTQYF. For the CDR3, the DNA is TGTGCCAGCAGCCCGACCTTGATTAGCACAGATACGCAGTATTTT.

There are a few counts of this clonotype. The chain is built from TRBV7-3 and TRBJ2-3, with D possibly matching TRBD2 (5 bases). Per the germline V gene, CDR1 is SGHTA and CDR2 is FQGTGA. CDR3 size: 16 residues. With 2 bases removed from V and 2 bases from J, the gap between germline ends came to 14 bases. DNA of the CDR3: TGTGCCAGCAGCTTAGAGGGTGCGACCCTCACAGATACGCAGTATTTT. Its protein is CASSLEGATLTDTQYF.

This clonotype appeared many times. This sequence joins TRBV12-3 or TRBV12-4 and TRBJ1-2, with D possibly TRBD1 on 6 matching bases. The germline V and J ends were trimmed by 2 bases and 2 bases, with 6 bases remaining between them. The CDR3 is 13 residues long. The CDR3 DNA sequence: TGTGCCAGCAGTTTAACAGGGAACTATGGCTACACCTTC. It yields the protein CASSLTGNYGYTF.

This clonotype was recorded at least ten times. V and J are TRBV20-1 and TRBJ2-3; 8 bases line up with TRBD2. CDR3 length equals 16 residues. Germline V lookup: CDR1 DFQATT, CDR2 SNEGSKA (reference sequence). The trim removed 3 bases at V and 3 bases at J, leaving 11 bases unmatched. The chain's CDR3 is CSASTPAGAETDTQYF. CDR3 nucleotides: TGCAGTGCTAGTACCCCAGCGGGAGCCGAAACAGATACGCAGTATTTT.

The rearrangement joins TRBV15 to TRBJ2-1; D uncertain. The germline V gene has CDR1 LNHNV and CDR2 YYDKDF (reference sequence). This CDR3 contains 15 residues. Trimming shortened V by 0 bases and J by 2 bases, and 8 bases separated the two germline ends. The CDR3 bases are TGTGCCACCAGCAGAGATAGCTGGCCCTACAATGAGCAGTTCTTC. Translation gives CATSRDSWPYNEQFF.

This clonotype has only a few counts. The chain carries TRBV20-1 and TRBJ1-5; D not certain. The CDR3 runs 15 residues. CDR1 is DFQATT and CDR2 is SNEGSKA in the germline V gene (reference sequence). Deletions cut 0 bases from V and 2 bases from J, with 11 bases between. The CDR3 here is CSARDWEGGNQPQHF. The CDR3, as DNA: TGCAGTGCTAGAGATTGGGAGGGAGGCAATCAGCCCCAGCATTTT.

The DNA for the CDR3 is TGCAGCGTAGCCACAGGGGCGAGCTCTGGAAACACCATATATTTT. The encoded protein is CSVATGASSGNTIYF. The chain carries TRBV29-1 and TRBJ1-3; 7 bases fit TRBD1. CDR3 length: 15 amino acids. Germline lookup yields CDR1 SQVTM and CDR2 ANQGSEA. V gave up 6 bases and J gave up 0 bases; unmatched junction bases: 8.

V gene TRBV4-1 combines with J gene TRBJ2-7; 8 bases are a match to TRBD2. This CDR3 is 15 amino acids long. Germline-derived CDR1 and CDR2 are MGHRA and YSYEKL. With V trimmed by 0 bases and J by 3 bases, 4 bases remained unmatched. Written as DNA, the CDR3 is TGCGCCAGCAGCCAAGACGGGGGGGGCTTCTACGAGCAGTACGTC. It is translated as CASSQDGGGFYEQYV.

This sequence joins TRBV11-2 and TRBJ2-5, with D maybe TRBD2 (5 bases). The CDR3 runs to 14 residues. Germline V gene data show CDR1 as SGHAT and CDR2 as FQNNGV. The V and J ends lost 0 bases and 4 bases respectively, with 9 bases between them. The CDR3 loop is CASSLDGSVETQYF. The DNA for the CDR3 is TGTGCCAGCAGCTTAGATGGGAGTGTAGAGACCCAGTACTTC.

This clonotype was detected a few times. The chain employs TRBV7-3 and TRBJ2-1, with D tentatively TRBD1 or TRBD2 (5 bases each). The CDR3 is made up of 12 amino acids. The germline V gene has CDR1 SGHTA and CDR2 FQGTGA. Between the trimmed V and J ends, which lost 0 bases and 9 bases, there was a span of 6 bases. The CDR3 loop reads CASSLTGVEQFF. CDR3 sequence (DNA): TGTGCCAGCAGCTTAACGGGGGTTGAGCAGTTCTTC.

This chain connects TRBV5-1 to TRBJ2-2; D remains ambiguous. V lost 0 bases and J lost 3, with 6 bases in between. The CDR3 runs to 14 residues. CDR1 and CDR2 (germline): SGHRS, YFSETQ. Here the CDR3 DNA reads TGCGCCAGCAGCTTGGTTCCAGACACCGGGGAGCTGTTTTTT. Its translation is CASSLVPDTGELFF.

The rearrangement links TRBV6-5 to TRBJ1-3; a possible D gene is TRBD1 (5 bases). This CDR3 has 14 amino acids. V lost 3 bases, J lost 3 bases, and 9 bases lay in between. Germline V lookup: CDR1 MNHEY, CDR2 SVGAGI. Here the CDR3 DNA reads TGTGCCAGCAGTTATCTCAGGGATGGAAACACCATATATTTT. Translation gives CASSYLRDGNTIYF.

The chain is built from TRBV2 and TRBJ1-2; 8 positions agree with TRBD1. CDR1 and CDR2 from the germline V gene are SNHLY and FYNNEI. The CDR3 totals 14 residues. The J segment lost 3 bases and the V segment lost 6 bases, leaving 6 bases of the junction unmatched. This CDR3 reads CASSYQGADYGYTF. The CDR3, as DNA: TGTGCCAGCAGCTACCAGGGGGCAGACTATGGCTACACCTTC.

This clonotype appeared many times. The J gene is TRBJ2-7, the V gene TRBV14, with D perhaps TRBD1 (6 bases). CDR3 size: 16 residues. Germline CDR1 SGHDN, CDR2 FVKESK. Deletions cut 1 base from V and 0 bases from J, with 13 bases between. The CDR3 loop is CASSQGRTALSYEQYV. CDR3 DNA: TGTGCCAGCAGCCAAGGTAGGACAGCGCTCTCCTACGAGCAGTACGTC.

This clonotype was counted ten times or more. The V call is TRBV2, the J call TRBJ2-7; D might be TRBD1 (6 bases). Trimming shortened V by 5 bases and J by 3 bases, and 8 bases separated the two germline ends. Looked up from germline, CDR1 is SNHLY and CDR2 is FYNNEI. This CDR3 has 12 amino acids. CDR3 coding DNA: TGTGCCAGCAGTATACAGGGCTACGAGCAGTACGTC. As protein: CASSIQGYEQYV.

This clonotype was counted between two and nine times. This chain connects TRBV5-1 to TRBJ2-3; no clear D gene. With 5 bases removed from V and 6 bases from J, the gap between germline ends came to 16 bases. CDR1 SGHRS and CDR2 YFSETQ come from the germline V gene. This CDR3 is built from 14 residues. CDR3 loop: CASRQILGSDTQYF. The CDR3 nucleotides are TGCGCCAGCAGGCAAATTTTGGGTTCGGATACGCAGTATTTT.

V usage is TRBV12-3 or TRBV12-4 and J usage is TRBJ1-5, with 7 bases identical to TRBD1. V lost 5 bases, J lost 5 bases, and 9 bases stayed unmatched. The CDR3 sequence is 15 residues long. The CDR3 region is CASSPGQETYQPQHF. CDR3 nucleotide sequence: TGTGCCAGCAGTCCTGGACAGGAGACATATCAGCCCCAGCATTTT.

The rearrangement uses TRBV3-1 and TRBJ1-5, with D unclear. With 1 base removed from V and 9 bases from J, the gap between germline ends came to 7 bases. The CDR3 length is 12 residues. From germline, CDR1 is LGHDT and CDR2 YNNKEL (reference sequence). The CDR3 nucleotides are TGTGCCAGCAGCCAAGGCGGAACGCCCCAGCATTTT. Translating gives CASSQGGTPQHF.

Only a few counts were recorded for this clonotype. The CDR3 region is CASSEQPGLAGELFF. In DNA, the CDR3 is TGCGCCAGCAGCGAACAACCGGGACTAGCCGGGGAGCTGTTTTTT. The chain couples TRBV5-1 to TRBJ2-2, with TRBD2 matching 8 bases. V shed 4 bases and J 6 bases; nucleotides not matched to a gene: 8. The CDR3 has 15 residues. Germline V gene sequence: CDR1 SGHRS, CDR2 YFSETQ.

The gene calls are TRBV20-1 and TRBJ1-5; D call uncertain. This CDR3 region has 14 residues. Per germline, CDR1 DFQATT and CDR2 SNEGSKA (reference sequence). Trimming took off 1 base at V and 3 bases at J, with 10 bases between the two ends. The CDR3 protein is CSARVGGNNQPQHF. CDR3 DNA sequence: TGCAGTGCTAGAGTCGGAGGGAACAATCAGCCCCAGCATTTT.